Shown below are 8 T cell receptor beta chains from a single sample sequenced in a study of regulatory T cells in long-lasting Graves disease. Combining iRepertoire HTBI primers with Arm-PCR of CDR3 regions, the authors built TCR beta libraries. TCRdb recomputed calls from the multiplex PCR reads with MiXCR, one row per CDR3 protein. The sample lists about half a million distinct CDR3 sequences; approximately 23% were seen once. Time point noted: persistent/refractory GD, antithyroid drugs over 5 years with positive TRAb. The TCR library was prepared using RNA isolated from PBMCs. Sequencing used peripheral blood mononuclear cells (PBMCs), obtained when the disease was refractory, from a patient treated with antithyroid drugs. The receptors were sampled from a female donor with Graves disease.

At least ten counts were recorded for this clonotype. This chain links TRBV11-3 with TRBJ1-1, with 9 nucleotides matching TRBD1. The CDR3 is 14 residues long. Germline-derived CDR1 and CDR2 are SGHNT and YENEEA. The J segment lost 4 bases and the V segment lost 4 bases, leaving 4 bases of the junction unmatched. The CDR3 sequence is CASSSRTGATEAFF. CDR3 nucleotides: TGTGCCAGCAGCTCGCGGACAGGGGCCACTGAAGCTTTCTTT.

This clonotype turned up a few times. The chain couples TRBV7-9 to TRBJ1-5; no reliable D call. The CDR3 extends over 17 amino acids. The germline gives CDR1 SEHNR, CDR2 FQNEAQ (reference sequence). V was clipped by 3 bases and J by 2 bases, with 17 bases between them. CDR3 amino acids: CASSFCPDSTCNQPQHF. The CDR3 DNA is TGTGCCAGCAGCTTTTGCCCAGATTCGACTTGCAATCAGCCCCAGCATTTT.

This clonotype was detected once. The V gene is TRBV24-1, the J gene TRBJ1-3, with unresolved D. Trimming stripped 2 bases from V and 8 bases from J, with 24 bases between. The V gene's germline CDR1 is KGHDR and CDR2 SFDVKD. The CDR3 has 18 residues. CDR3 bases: TGTGCCACCAGTGATTCAAGGCCAGATCCTCCAGGCGGCTACACCATATATTTT. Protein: CATSDSRPDPPGGYTIYF.

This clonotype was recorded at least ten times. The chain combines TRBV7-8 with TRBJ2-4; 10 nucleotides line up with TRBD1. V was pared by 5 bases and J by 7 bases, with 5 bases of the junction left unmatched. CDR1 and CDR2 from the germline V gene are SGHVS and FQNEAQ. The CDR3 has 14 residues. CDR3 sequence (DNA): TGTGCCAGCAGCCCGGGACAGGGGTTGAACATTCAGTACTTC. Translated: CASSPGQGLNIQYF.

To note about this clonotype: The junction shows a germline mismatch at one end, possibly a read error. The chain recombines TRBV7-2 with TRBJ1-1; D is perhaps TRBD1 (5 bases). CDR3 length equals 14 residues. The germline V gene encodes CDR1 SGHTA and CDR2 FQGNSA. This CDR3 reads CASSLGGANTEALF. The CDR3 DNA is TGTGCCAGCAGCTTGGGAGGGGCGAACACTGAAGCTCTCTTT.

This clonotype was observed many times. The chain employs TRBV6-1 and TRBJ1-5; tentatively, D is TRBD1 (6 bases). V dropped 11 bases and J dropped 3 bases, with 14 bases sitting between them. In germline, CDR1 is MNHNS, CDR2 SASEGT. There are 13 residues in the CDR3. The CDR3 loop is CAARRDNNQPQHF. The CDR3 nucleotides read TGTGCCGCAAGGAGGGACAACAATCAGCCCCAGCATTTT.

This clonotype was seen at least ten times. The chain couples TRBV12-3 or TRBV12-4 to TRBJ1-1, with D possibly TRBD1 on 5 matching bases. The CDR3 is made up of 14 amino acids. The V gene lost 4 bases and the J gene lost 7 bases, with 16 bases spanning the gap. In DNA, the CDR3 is TGTGCCAGCAGTTCTCAGGGATGGGCCAATGAAGCTTTCTTT. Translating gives CASSSQGWANEAFF.

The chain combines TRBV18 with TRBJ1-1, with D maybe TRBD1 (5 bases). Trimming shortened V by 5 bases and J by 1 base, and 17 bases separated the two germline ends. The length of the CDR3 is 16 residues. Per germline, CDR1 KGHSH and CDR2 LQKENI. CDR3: CASSASLGGGNTEAFF. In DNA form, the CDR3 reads TGTGCCAGCTCAGCCAGCCTCGGGGGTGGGAACACTGAAGCTTTCTTT.